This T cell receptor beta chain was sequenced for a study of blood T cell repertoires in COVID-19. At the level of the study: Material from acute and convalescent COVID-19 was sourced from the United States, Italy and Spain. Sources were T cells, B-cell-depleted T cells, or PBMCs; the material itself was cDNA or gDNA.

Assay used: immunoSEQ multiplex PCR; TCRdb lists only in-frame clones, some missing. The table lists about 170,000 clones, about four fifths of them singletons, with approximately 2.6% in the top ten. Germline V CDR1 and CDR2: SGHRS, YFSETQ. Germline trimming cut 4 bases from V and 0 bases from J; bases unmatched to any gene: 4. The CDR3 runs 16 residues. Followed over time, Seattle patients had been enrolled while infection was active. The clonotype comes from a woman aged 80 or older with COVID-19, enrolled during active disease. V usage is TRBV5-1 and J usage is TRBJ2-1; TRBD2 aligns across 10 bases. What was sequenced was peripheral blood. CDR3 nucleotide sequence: TGCGCCAGCAGCACCGGGACTAGCGTCTCCTACAATGAGCAGTTCTTC. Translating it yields CASSTGTSVSYNEQFF.